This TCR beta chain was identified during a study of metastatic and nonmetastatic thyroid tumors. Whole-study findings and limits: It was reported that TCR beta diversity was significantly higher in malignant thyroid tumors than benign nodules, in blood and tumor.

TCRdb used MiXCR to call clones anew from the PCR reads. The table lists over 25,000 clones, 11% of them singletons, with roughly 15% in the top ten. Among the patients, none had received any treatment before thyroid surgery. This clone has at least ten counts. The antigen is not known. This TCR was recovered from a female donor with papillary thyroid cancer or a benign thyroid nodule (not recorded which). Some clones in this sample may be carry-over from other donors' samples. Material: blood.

CDR3 nucleotide sequence: TGCGCCAGCAGTGAGCTTCAGGCGGAATCACCCCTCCACTTT. This encodes CASSELQAESPLHF. This chain links TRBV10-2 with TRBJ1-6; D gene unclear. Trimming shortened V by 2 bases and J by 10 bases, and 12 bases separated the two germline ends. Germline CDR1 is WSHSY and CDR2 is SAAADI. The CDR3 contains 14 residues.